The entry that follows covers one T cell receptor beta chain sequence. Its cognate antigen is unknown. Aged about 6 to 95, donors were systemically healthy Caucasians from Russia. This sample was taken from a study of blood T cells in healthy people across ages. Study outcomes and limitations: Long-lived donors carried more naive CD4+ cells and greater diversity than aged donors.

This CDR3 is 16 amino acids long. The germline V gene has CDR1 SGHAT and CDR2 FQNNGV. Trimming stripped 4 bases from V and 0 bases from J, with 15 bases between. A J-beta primer mix and a sample-barcoded 5' primer were used in a second PCR of roughly 6 to 12 cycles. Every cDNA was tagged by a template-switch adaptor with 12 random nucleotides. Any given sample supplied a minimum of 2.5 million CDR3-containing paired-end reads. Using its own MiXCR run on the 5' RACE reads, TCRdb lists one record per CDR3 protein. The sample consists of about 650,000 distinct CDR3 sequences, roughly half of them appearing once.

This clonotype was obtained from a woman of 80 years or more in good health. V usage is TRBV11-2 and J usage is TRBJ1-1, with D unresolved. The source material was blood. In nucleotides, the CDR3 is TGTGCCAGCAGCTCCGGAGCAGGAATCATGAACACTGAAGCTTTCTTT. Encoded protein: CASSSGAGIMNTEAFF.